Below are 27 T cell receptor beta chains sequenced from a single sample in a study of T cell repertoires in cytomegalovirus infection. TCRdb passed the reads through MiXCR, listing each CDR3 protein once. Seen here are 200,000 to 300,000 distinct CDR3 sequences, approximately 9% observed once, and the top ten hold over 13%. Sequencing used PBMCs. These receptors originate from a human donor in good health (CMV status not recorded). Some clones in this sample may be carry-over from other donors' samples.

The rearrangement links TRBV11-2 to TRBJ2-1; D is unclear. V gave up 5 bases and J gave up 2 bases, with 13 bases separating them. CDR1 and CDR2 (germline): SGHAT, FQNNGV. The CDR3 has 15 amino acids. The CDR3 nucleotides are TGTGCCAGCAGCCCTTGGACGGGTACCTACAATGAGCAGTTCTTC. Its translation: CASSPWTGTYNEQFF.

The table lists this clonotype with many counts. The V call is TRBV12-3 or TRBV12-4, the J call TRBJ1-2, with TRBD1 matching 8 bases. With 6 bases clipped from V and 2 bases from J, the junction kept 14 bases outside the gene matches. The CDR3 runs to 17 residues. CDR3 sequence: CASSPSDRGISNYGYTF. The CDR3 DNA follows: TGTGCCAGCAGCCCTTCAGACAGGGGAATTTCCAACTATGGCTACACCTTC.

This clonotype was recorded a few times. This chain joins TRBV20-1 and TRBJ1-4, with unresolved D. Germline-derived CDR1 and CDR2 are DFQATT and SNEGSKA (reference sequence). The CDR3 is made up of 12 amino acids. V was trimmed by 6 bases and J by 7 bases, leaving 12 bases between them. Here the CDR3 reads CSARTDTEKLFF. CDR3 DNA: TGCAGTGCCAGAACCGATACTGAAAAACTGTTTTTT.

This clonotype was observed at least ten times. V is TRBV7-2 and J is TRBJ2-5; D may be TRBD2 (6 bases). CDR3 size: 13 residues. V lost 4 bases and J lost 4, with 10 bases in between. Looked up from germline, CDR1 is SGHTA and CDR2 is FQGNSA. In DNA, the CDR3 is TGTGCCAGCAGCTCGGGTAGCGGAGAGACCCAGTACTTC. Translating it yields CASSSGSGETQYF.

The rearrangement joins TRBV19 to TRBJ1-1; D uncertain. This CDR3 spans 15 amino acids. Trimming took 2 bases from V and 1 from J, leaving 11 bases between them. The germline V gene encodes CDR1 LNHDA and CDR2 SQIVND (reference sequence). The CDR3 region has the DNA TGTGCCAGTAGTATACTAGGGAAAGGGAACACTGAAGCTTTCTTT. This encodes CASSILGKGNTEAFF.

This clonotype was detected ten times or more. V usage is TRBV7-2 and J usage is TRBJ2-2; D unresolved. Per the germline V gene, CDR1 is SGHTA and CDR2 is FQGNSA. The CDR3 length is 13 residues. Between the trimmed V and J ends, which lost 2 bases and 3 bases, there was a span of 4 bases. CDR3 coding DNA: TGTGCCAGCAGCTTAAAGGACACCGGGGAGCTGTTTTTT. Translation: CASSLKDTGELFF.

This clonotype was counted between two and nine times. The V call is TRBV7-2, the J call TRBJ2-7, with D possibly matching TRBD2 (5 bases). The CDR3 loop spans 12 amino acids. Deletions cut 5 bases from V and 3 bases from J, with 8 bases between. Germline V gene lookup returns CDR1 SGHTA and CDR2 FQGNSA. CDR3 nucleotides: TGTGCCAGCAGCGAAGGAGGCTACGAGCAGTACTTC. As protein: CASSEGGYEQYF.

The chain links TRBV6-5 to TRBJ1-1; 7 positions match TRBD1. The V gene end was trimmed by 5 bases and the J gene end by 1 base; junction bases not matched to a gene: 7. The germline V gene has CDR1 MNHEY and CDR2 SVGAGI. The CDR3 has 15 residues. CDR3: CASSLHRGENTEAFF. CDR3 nucleotide sequence: TGTGCCAGCAGTCTCCACAGGGGTGAGAACACTGAAGCTTTCTTT.

The table lists this clonotype with a few counts. V gene TRBV5-1 combines with J gene TRBJ1-1, with TRBD1 as a possible D gene (5 bases). CDR1 and CDR2 (germline): SGHRS, YFSETQ. Trimming left V 0 bases short and J 1 base short, with 10 bases between. This CDR3 is 15 amino acids long. The CDR3 DNA sequence: TGCGCCAGCAGCTTGGTTACAGGATGGAACACTGAAGCTTTCTTT. It encodes CASSLVTGWNTEAFF.

The rearrangement uses TRBV28 and TRBJ1-2; tentative D call: TRBD1 (5 bases). Germline CDR1 is MDHEN and CDR2 is SYDVKM. V was clipped by 3 bases and J by 8 bases, with 10 bases between them. This CDR3 spans 12 amino acids. CDR3 DNA sequence: TGTGCCAGCAGTTTTACAGGTTGGGGCTACACCTTC. Protein sequence: CASSFTGWGYTF.

The gene calls are TRBV28 and TRBJ1-3, with D possibly matching TRBD1 (5 bases). V lost 1 base to trimming and J lost 2 bases, with 18 bases between them. This CDR3 region has 18 residues. CDR1 is MDHEN and CDR2 is SYDVKM in the germline V gene. DNA for the CDR3: TGTGCCAGCAGTTTATCGGGACCCCGGAGCGGGACTGGAAACACCATATATTTT. It codes for CASSLSGPRSGTGNTIYF.

A few counts support this clonotype. J is TRBJ1-6 and V is TRBV15; no clear D. Deletions cut 1 base from V and 9 bases from J, with 13 bases between. Germline V gene data show CDR1 as LNHNV and CDR2 as YYDKDF (reference sequence). This CDR3 has 15 amino acids. Here the CDR3 DNA reads TGTGCCACCAGCAGAGCAACCCAGGCAGGTTCACCCCTCCACTTT. Translated, it gives CATSRATQAGSPLHF.

This clonotype was counted at least ten times. The chain employs TRBV19 and TRBJ1-5, with D possibly matching TRBD1 (6 bases). V lost 7 bases, J lost 6 bases, and 16 bases lay in between. The germline V gene encodes CDR1 LNHDA and CDR2 SQIVND (reference sequence). The CDR3 is made up of 14 amino acids. The CDR3 reads CASIPRGVGQPQHF. The CDR3 DNA reads as TGTGCCAGTATTCCGAGGGGGGTGGGTCAGCCCCAGCATTTT. The complete variable domain, with remaining parts taken from reference TRBV19 and TRBJ1-5, reads DGGITQSPKYLFRKEGQNVTLSCEQNLNHDAMYWYRQDPGQGLRLIYYSQIVNDFQKGDIAEGYSVSREKKESFPLTVTSAQKNPTAFYLCASIPRGVGQPQHFGDGTRLSIL.

In this sample, this clonotype turned up many times. The V and J genes are TRBV28 and TRBJ1-2; D unclear. The germline V gene encodes CDR1 MDHEN and CDR2 SYDVKM. Trimming left V 9 bases short and J 2 bases short, with 13 bases between. The CDR3 extends over 13 amino acids. The CDR3 region is CASLTGRNYGYTF. CDR3 DNA: TGTGCCAGTCTAACGGGGAGGAACTATGGCTACACCTTC.

This chain uses TRBV4-3 with TRBJ2-3; 9 bases align to TRBD2. CDR1 is LGHNA and CDR2 is YSLEER in the germline V gene. The CDR3 is 15 amino acids. Trimming removed 0 bases from V and 6 bases from J; junction bases left unmatched: 4. The CDR3 is CASSQDVRGGDTQYF. CDR3 coding DNA: TGCGCCAGCAGCCAAGACGTGCGGGGGGGCGATACGCAGTATTTT.

In this sample, this clonotype turned up a few times. This rearrangement joins TRBV5-1 to TRBJ1-1; 10 nucleotides line up with TRBD1. The V gene's germline CDR1 is SGHRS and CDR2 YFSETQ. The CDR3 is 16 residues long. Trimming at V came to 4 bases and at J to 4 bases, leaving 10 bases not matched to a gene. The CDR3 nucleotides are TGCGCCAGCAGCCTAAGACAGGGGGCTGCGGGCACTGAAGCTTTCTTT. This encodes CASSLRQGAAGTEAFF.

At least ten counts were recorded for this clonotype. The rearrangement uses TRBV7-2 and TRBJ2-7; 11 bases line up with TRBD2. V dropped 1 base and J dropped 7; count of bases not matched to a gene: 6. Per the germline V gene, CDR1 is SGHTA and CDR2 is FQGNSA. CDR3 length: 15 residues. CDR3 in DNA: TGTGCCAGCAGCTTAGAACTAGCGGGGGTGGGGGAGCAGTACTTC. Translated: CASSLELAGVGEQYF.

The chain couples TRBV12-3 or TRBV12-4 to TRBJ1-2; 7 bases line up with TRBD1. This CDR3 is built from 13 residues. V shed 6 bases and J 7 bases; nucleotides not matched to a gene: 8. CDR3 sequence (DNA): TGTGCCAGCAGACGACAGGGCCGTGGTGGCTACACCTTC. Amino acid sequence: CASRRQGRGGYTF.

This clonotype has ten or more counts. The chain recombines TRBV7-2 with TRBJ1-1, with TRBD1 identical over 7 bases. V dropped 5 bases and J dropped 4; count of bases not matched to a gene: 10. The V gene's germline CDR1 is SGHTA and CDR2 FQGNSA. This CDR3 region has 15 residues. This chain's CDR3 is CASSTTQGPSTEAFF. CDR3 coding DNA: TGTGCCAGCAGCACGACACAGGGGCCGAGCACTGAAGCTTTCTTT. Full variable domain (remainder filled in from reference TRBV7-2 and TRBJ1-1): GAGVSQSPSNKVTEKGKDVELRCDPISGHTALYWYRQSLGQGLEFLIYFQGNSAPDKSGLPSDRFSAERTGGSVSTLTIQRTQQEDSAVYLCASSTTQGPSTEAFFGQGTRLTVV.

The sample holds many counts of this clonotype. The V and J genes are TRBV7-3 and TRBJ1-1; no clear D gene. V gave up 5 bases and J gave up 3 bases, with 16 bases separating them. CDR1 is SGHTA and CDR2 is FQGTGA in the germline V gene. The CDR3 covers 15 residues. CDR3 DNA: TGTGCCAGCAGCATCGGACCACCGGGCGACACTGAAGCTTTCTTT. It specifies CASSIGPPGDTEAFF.

This clonotype was recorded a few times. The chain links TRBV6-5 to TRBJ2-2, with D possibly TRBD2 on 5 matching bases. CDR1 and CDR2 (germline): MNHEY, SVGAGI. The V and J ends lost 7 bases and 7 bases respectively, with 16 bases between them. This CDR3 has 14 amino acids. The CDR3, as DNA: TGTGCCAGCAAGGCAGGTCGAGGGCGCGGGGAGCTGTTTTTT. Its translation: CASKAGRGRGELFF.

This clonotype was picked up many times. The chain links TRBV27 to TRBJ2-7; 7 bases are a match to TRBD1. With V trimmed by 5 bases and J by 3 bases, 13 bases remained unmatched. Germline V gives CDR1 MNHEY, CDR2 SMNVEV (reference sequence). The CDR3 loop spans 16 amino acids. The chain's CDR3 is CASSRSGTAFFYEQYF. The CDR3 DNA reads as TGTGCCAGCAGTAGATCCGGGACAGCCTTTTTCTACGAGCAGTACTTC.

This clonotype was seen repeatedly, ten times or more. The chain joins TRBV28 to TRBJ1-2; no clear D. The V and J ends lost 7 bases and 5 bases respectively, with 20 bases between them. The length of the CDR3 is 15 residues. Germline CDR1 reads MDHEN; CDR2 reads SYDVKM. Written as DNA, the CDR3 is TGTGCCAGCACGTCAGACCCAGGTCCCCCGTATGGCTACACCTTC. Its translation is CASTSDPGPPYGYTF.

This clonotype was counted many times. The chain couples TRBV4-2 to TRBJ1-4; possibly TRBD1 for D (5 bases). Trimming stripped 1 base from V and 5 bases from J, with 23 bases between. The germline V gene encodes CDR1 LGHNA and CDR2 YNFKEQ. CDR3 size: 19 residues. This CDR3 is CASSQGSGKRRRTNEKLFF. In DNA, the CDR3 is TGTGCCAGCAGCCAAGGTTCAGGGAAACGCCGGCGCACAAATGAAAAACTGTTTTTT.

This chain joins TRBV7-9 and TRBJ2-7; D could derive from TRBD1 or TRBD2 (7 bases each). From germline, CDR1 is SEHNR and CDR2 FQNEAQ (reference sequence). V was trimmed by 5 bases and J by 2 bases, leaving 16 bases between them. The CDR3 is 15 residues long. Here the CDR3 reads CASSPPGGQPYEQYF. The CDR3, as DNA: TGTGCCAGCAGCCCACCGGGGGGACAGCCCTACGAGCAGTACTTC.

V is TRBV6-5 and J is TRBJ1-2, with 8 bases aligning to TRBD1. Trimming at V came to 5 bases and at J to 6 bases, leaving 8 bases not matched to a gene. Germline V gives CDR1 MNHEY, CDR2 SVGAGI. CDR3 size: 14 residues. CDR3: CASSPNQGANGYTF. The CDR3 DNA reads TGTGCCAGCAGTCCCAATCAGGGGGCGAATGGCTACACCTTC.

This clonotype was seen a few times. The chain recombines TRBV12-3 or TRBV12-4 with TRBJ1-2; 9 positions match TRBD1. V shed 7 bases, J shed 6 bases, and the junction held 9 bases outside the gene matches. This CDR3 is built from 14 residues. CDR3 in amino acids: CASNNLGTGNGYTF. As DNA, the CDR3 is TGTGCCAGCAATAACCTGGGGACAGGGAATGGCTACACCTTC.